This T cell receptor beta chain was captured by sequencing in a study of radiotherapy plus CTLA-4 blockade in lung cancer. As for the study in general: Patients showed objective responses in 15% to 20% of cases, and disease control was achieved by about 31%.

The protocol was immunoSEQ multiplex PCR, while the TCRdb copy is restricted to in-frame clones and leaves out a portion. The profile shows tens of thousands of clones, roughly three quarters of them singletons. CDR3 length: 12 residues. The V and J ends lost 4 bases and 11 bases respectively, with 10 bases between them. Germline values: CDR1 SGHDT, CDR2 YYEEEE. Study results and limitations: In blood, early T cell clone dynamics reportedly predicted response best, together with interferon-beta.

CTLA-4 blockade using ipilimumab, together with focal radiation, was received by patients with chemo-refractory metastatic non-small-cell lung cancer. This clone turned up a few times. The antigen is unknown. The chain employs TRBV5-6 and TRBJ2-6; D gene unclear. The source of this sequence is a human donor with non-small cell lung cancer who had stable disease on radiotherapy plus ipilimumab. The specimen was peripheral blood, collected from a patient treated with radiotherapy plus ipilimumab. CDR3 nucleotides: TGTGCCAGCAGCCAATTAGGCCACGTCCTGACTTTC. It is translated as CASSQLGHVLTF.